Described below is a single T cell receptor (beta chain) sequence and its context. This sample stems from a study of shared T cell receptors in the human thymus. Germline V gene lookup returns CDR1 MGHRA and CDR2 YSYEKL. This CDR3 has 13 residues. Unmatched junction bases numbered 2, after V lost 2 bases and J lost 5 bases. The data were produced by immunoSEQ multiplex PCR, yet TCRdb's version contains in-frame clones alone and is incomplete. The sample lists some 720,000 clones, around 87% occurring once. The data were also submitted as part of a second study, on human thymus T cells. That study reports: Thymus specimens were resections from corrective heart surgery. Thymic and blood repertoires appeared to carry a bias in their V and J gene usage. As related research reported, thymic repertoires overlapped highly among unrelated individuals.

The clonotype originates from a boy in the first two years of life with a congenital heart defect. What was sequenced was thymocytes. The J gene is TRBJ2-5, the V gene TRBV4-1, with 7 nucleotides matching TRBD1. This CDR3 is CASSQSRGETQYF. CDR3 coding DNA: TGCGCCAGCAGCCAATCCAGGGGGGAGACCCAGTACTTC.